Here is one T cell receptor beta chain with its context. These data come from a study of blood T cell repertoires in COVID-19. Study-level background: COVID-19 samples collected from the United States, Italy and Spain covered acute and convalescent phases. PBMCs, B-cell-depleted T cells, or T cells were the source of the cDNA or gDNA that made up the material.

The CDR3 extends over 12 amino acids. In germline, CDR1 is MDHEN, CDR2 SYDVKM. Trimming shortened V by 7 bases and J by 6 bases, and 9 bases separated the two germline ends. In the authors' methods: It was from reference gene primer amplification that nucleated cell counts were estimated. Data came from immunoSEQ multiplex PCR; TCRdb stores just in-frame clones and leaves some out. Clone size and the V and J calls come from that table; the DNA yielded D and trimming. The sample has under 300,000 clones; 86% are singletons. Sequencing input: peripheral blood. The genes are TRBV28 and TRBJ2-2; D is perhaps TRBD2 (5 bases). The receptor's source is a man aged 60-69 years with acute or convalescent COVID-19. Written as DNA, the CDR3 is TGTGCCAGCATAAGCGGCGCCGGGGAGCTGTTTTTT. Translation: CASISGAGELFF.